This T cell receptor beta chain stems from a study of shared clonotypes between healthy human individuals. As for the study in general: Donors were two women and a few men aged 18 to 49. Study observations and caveats: The sharing of 4% to 5.5% of naive CD4 clonotypes was seen across a handful of donors.

Per the germline V gene, CDR1 is LNHDA and CDR2 is SQIVND (reference sequence). Losses at the gene ends were 3 bases for V and 2 bases for J; bases not matched to a gene: 27. The CDR3 sequence is 22 residues long. Terminally differentiated effector memory CD45RA+ cells were left out of the naive CD8 fraction, which was CD45RO-negative and positively selected for CCR7. Note on this clone: Its target is unknown.

The test was conducted at deep level. Clones were read by immunoSEQ multiplex PCR, and TCRdb kept only the in-frame ones, dropping some. The sample has roughly 2 million clones, roughly 95% seen once. The sequencing input was naive CD8+ T cells sorted from blood. The sequence was collected from a man between 18 and 35 years old in good health. The chain has TRBV19 and TRBJ1-1; TRBD1 agrees at 7 bases. The CDR3 coding sequence is TGTGCCAGTAGTATCCAAACCCCCGGGACAGATAGGAGTTTTGGGCTAAACACTGAAGCTTTCTTT. Protein product: CASSIQTPGTDRSFGLNTEAFF.